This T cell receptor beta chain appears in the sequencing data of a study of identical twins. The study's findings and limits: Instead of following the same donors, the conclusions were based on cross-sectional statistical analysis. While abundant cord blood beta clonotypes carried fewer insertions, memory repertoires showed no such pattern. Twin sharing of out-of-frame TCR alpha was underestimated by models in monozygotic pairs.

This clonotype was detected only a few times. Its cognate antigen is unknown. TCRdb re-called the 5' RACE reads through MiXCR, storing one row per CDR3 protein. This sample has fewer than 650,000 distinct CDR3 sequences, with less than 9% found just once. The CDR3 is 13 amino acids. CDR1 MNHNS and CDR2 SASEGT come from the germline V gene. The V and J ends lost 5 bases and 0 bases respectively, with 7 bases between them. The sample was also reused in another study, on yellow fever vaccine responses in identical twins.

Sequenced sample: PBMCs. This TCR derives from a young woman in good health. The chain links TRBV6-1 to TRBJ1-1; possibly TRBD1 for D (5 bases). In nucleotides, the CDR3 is TGTGCCAGCAGTAGACAGATGAACACTGAAGCTTTCTTT. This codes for CASSRQMNTEAFF.